Listed below are T cell receptor beta chains from one sample, sequenced in a study of T cells after posttransplantation cyclophosphamide. This table comes from immunoSEQ multiplex PCR, and its TCRdb copy is limited to in-frame clones, with some not included. The data show approximately 17,000 clones, approximately 90% seen once. This specimen consisted of CD4+ T cells sorted from blood, obtained after allogeneic stem cell transplant with posttransplant cyclophosphamide. The source of these receptors is a male patient aged 55-69 years who received an allogeneic stem cell transplant from a related donor and was CMV-positive. Some of the T cells might come from the graft donor. The CDR3 runs from the conserved cysteine through the conserved F or W. A row's size may be missing; if present it is once, few, many or a size class.

>TRBJ1-2|-|TRBV4-3
CASSPQTGGDYGYTF
>TRBJ2-5|-|TRBV7-9
CASSLRGTVQETQYF
>TRBJ2-2|-|TRBV7-6
CASKSGTGSPRELFF
>TRBJ2-3|-|TRBV7-2
CASSLVGLLQYF
>TRBJ2-1|-|TRBV19
CASSRASGGLYYEQFF
>TRBJ2-7|-|TRBV6-5
CASSYSGQSTYEQYF
>TRBJ2-1|-|TRBV11-2
CAIPRRSSYNEQFF
>TRBJ2-7|once|TRBV5-1
CASSLAAGSSYEQYF
>TRBJ1-2|-|TRBV10-3
CTISEPGDGYTF
>TRBJ1-5|-|TRBV11-2
CASSLSGSQPQHF
>TRBJ1-6|-|TRBV6-6
CASSYSTGAGNSPLHF
>TRBJ1-4|-|TRBV18
CASSPQQSTNEKLFF
>TRBJ1-6|-|TRBV6-5
CASSYQGSYNSPLHF
>TRBJ2-3|-|TRBV11-2
CASSLTQGIDTQYF
>TRBJ2-7|-|TRBV20-1
CSVQRGYEQYF
>TRBJ2-1|once|TRBV7-3
CASSLRQEGEQFF
>TRBJ2-1|-|TRBV11-2
CASSFVLTGGPQFF
>TRBJ2-2|-|TRBV11-3
CASSPRTGAVDGELFF
>-|-|TRBV5-6
CASSLDRALLREQYF
>TRBJ2-3|-|TRBV9
CASSSSSGSTDTQYF
>TRBJ2-2|-|TRBV7-6
CASSQRGGDGNTGELFF
>TRBJ1-3|medium-sized|TRBV19
CASSISWTASGNTIYF
>TRBJ2-1|-|TRBV6-6
CASSASRGYEQFF
>TRBJ2-5|-|TRBV27
CASSLTSGFQETQYF
>TRBJ1-1|-|TRBV6-5
CASRSRGTEAFF
>TRBJ2-7|-|TRBV18
CASSPYAGQTYEQYF
>TRBJ1-6|-|TRBV27
CASSLKGGGTLNSPLHF
>TRBJ1-1|-|TRBV12-5
CASGPRAPNTEAFF
>TRBJ2-6|-|TRBV5-1
CATQKAPGANVLTF
>TRBJ2-7|-|TRBV6-5
CASSPRGTWAYEQYF
>TRBJ2-1|-|TRBV9
CASSVEGTAYNEQFF
>TRBJ2-3|-|TRBV2
CASSAGLAGPDTQYF
>TRBJ1-4|-|TRBV4-3
CASSQSAGGTNEKLFF
>TRBJ2-5|-|TRBV5-1
CASSPALGTQETQYF
>TRBJ1-3|-|TRBV11-1
CASASGSGNTIYF
>TRBJ1-6|few|TRBV7-9
CASAREDSPLHF
>TRBJ1-6|-|TRBV4-3
CASSRGSGAMNSPLHF
>TRBJ2-1|-|TRBV7-2
CASSTGIAEQFF
>TRBJ2-7|-|TRBV2
CASSESRSRRSEQYF
>TRBJ1-1|-|TRBV5-4
CASSAHLQGFNTEAFF
>TRBJ2-3|once|TRBV29-1
CSVEAGSYTDTQYF
>TRBJ1-2|few|TRBV19
CASSADDRGHYGYTF
>TRBJ1-1|-|TRBV5-1
CASSPGQGTEAFF
>TRBJ1-3|-|TRBV13
CASSLRTGAKYF
>TRBJ1-1|-|TRBV19
CASSPNRQGSNTEAFF
>TRBJ2-2|-|TRBV7-9
CASSKGQGNTGELFF
>TRBJ1-2|-|TRBV6-5
CASSYGPGGAYGYTF
>TRBJ1-5|-|TRBV28
CASSSRVDGNQPQHF
>TRBJ2-3|-|TRBV2
CASSGVGSDTQYF
>TRBJ2-1|once|TRBV19
CASSIQIRGEQFF
>TRBJ2-2|once|TRBV7-2
CASSPGGAYTGELFF
>TRBJ1-2|-|TRBV6-5
CASSYRTVYGYTF
>TRBJ1-4|-|TRBV27
CASSSGQPGDEKLFF
>TRBJ1-6|-|TRBV7-9
CASSLDRTGYNSPLHF